The 13 T cell receptor beta chains listed next were all sequenced from one sample in a study of T cell responses to AZD1222 COVID-19 vaccine (dated by TCRdb to the early 2020s). Libraries were built with the immunoSEQ multiplex PCR assay. TCRdb stores this immuneACCESS table with in-frame sequences only. Part of the clones is absent; in the studies checked, under half of the shortfall reflects unresolved V genes, and no reason is known for the rest. In all, the sample holds over 100,000 clones, and 88% of those were seen once. 9.5% to 15% of the sample lies in the top ten. The time point label for this specimen denotes: baseline before first vaccination. According to the study, the label for this sample's treatment or condition signals: meningococcal conjugate vaccine given as trial control. This specimen was peripheral blood, taken on day 0 of MenACWY control vaccination. Receptor source: an adult in good health.

This chain uses TRBV2 with TRBJ1-3; no reliable D call. Trimming shortened V by 6 bases and J by 8 bases, and 11 bases separated the two germline ends. Per the germline V gene, CDR1 is SNHLY and CDR2 is FYNNEI. The CDR3 has 12 amino acids. CDR3 sequence (DNA): TGTGCCAGCAGCTCTAATCCGGACACCATATATTTT. It is translated as CASSSNPDTIYF.

The CDR3 DNA is TGTGCCAGTAGGGCTAACAGGGGAATGGCCTCCGGGGAGCTGTTTTTT. This codes for CASRANRGMASGELFF. This rearrangement joins TRBV19 to TRBJ2-2, with 7 positions matching TRBD1. This CDR3 has 16 amino acids. The germline gives CDR1 LNHDA, CDR2 SQIVND (reference sequence). V was clipped by 6 bases and J by 6 bases; unmatched bases: 13.

There are a few counts of this clone. At one of its ends the junction is not consistent with the germline gene, which may arise from a read error. The J gene is TRBJ2-7, the V gene TRBV4-2; 10 bases align to TRBD1. The CDR3 extends over 13 amino acids. CDR1 is LGHNA and CDR2 is YNFKEQ in the germline V gene. DNA for the CDR3: TGTGCCAGCAGCCAAGACGTGACAGGGGGCAAATTATTC. This gives the protein CASSQDVTGGKLF.

A single count supports this clone. This chain joins TRBV5-1 and TRBJ1-4; tentative D call: TRBD1 (5 bases). The V and J ends lost 7 bases and 2 bases respectively, with 12 bases between them. The length of the CDR3 is 14 residues. The V gene's germline CDR1 is SGHRS and CDR2 YFSETQ. The CDR3 DNA follows: TGCGCCAGCCGGGGGACGGGGACTAATGAAAAACTGTTTTTT. Amino acids: CASRGTGTNEKLFF.

This chain joins TRBV4-2 and TRBJ1-2; perhaps TRBD1 as D (6 bases). The CDR3 covers 13 residues. CDR1 and CDR2 (germline): LGHNA, YNFKEQ. V was trimmed by 2 bases and J by 6 bases, leaving 10 bases between them. In DNA form, the CDR3 reads TGTGCCAGCAGCCAATTACAGGGAAATGGCTACACCTTC. Protein: CASSQLQGNGYTF.

The genes are TRBV9 and TRBJ1-5; D remains unclear. CDR3 size: 14 residues. CDR1 SGDLS and CDR2 YYNGEE come from the germline V gene. V was cut by 0 bases and J by 3 bases, with 7 bases left in between. Written as DNA, the CDR3 is TGTGCCAGCAGCGTAGGTTCAGTCAATCAGCCCCAGCATTTT. It encodes CASSVGSVNQPQHF.

This chain connects TRBV28 to TRBJ1-6; a weak D match, TRBD1 (6 bases). Trimming removed 6 bases from V and 6 bases from J, with 18 bases in between. Germline CDR1 is MDHEN and CDR2 is SYDVKM. The CDR3 runs 16 residues. CDR3 bases: TGTGCCAGCAGAAGAGCTCGGGACAAATCTAATTCACCCCTCCACTTT. Encoded protein: CASRRARDKSNSPLHF.

The rearrangement links TRBV19 to TRBJ1-2; D remains unclear. Trimming took 0 bases from V and 2 from J, leaving 13 bases between them. The germline gives CDR1 LNHDA, CDR2 SQIVND (reference sequence). This CDR3 region has 16 residues. CDR3 DNA sequence: TGTGCCAGTAGTATAGATCTGAGCGGTGCAAACTATGGCTACACCTTC. Amino acid sequence: CASSIDLSGANYGYTF. Full variable domain (rest looked up from reference TRBV19 and TRBJ1-2): DGGITQSPKYLFRKEGQNVTLSCEQNLNHDAMYWYRQDPGQGLRLIYYSQIVNDFQKGDIAEGYSVSREKKESFPLTVTSAQKNPTAFYLCASSIDLSGANYGYTFGSGTRLTVV.

CDR3 loop: CASTPDRDYGYTF. CDR3 bases: TGTGCCAGCACCCCGGACAGGGACTATGGCTACACCTTC. The chain employs TRBV6-2 or TRBV6-3 and TRBJ1-2, with 8 bases lining up with TRBD1. The V segment lost 7 bases and the J segment 3 bases; nucleotides outside the gene matches: 4. The CDR3 length is 13 residues. Germline V gene data show CDR1 as MNHEY and CDR2 as SVGEGT.

The chain couples TRBV24-1 to TRBJ2-2; no reliable D call. The CDR3 totals 14 residues. CDR1 is KGHDR, CDR2 SFDVKD, per germline. Deletions cut 5 bases from V and 3 bases from J, with 9 bases between. The CDR3: CATSGYLDTGELFF. Here the CDR3 DNA reads TGTGCCACCAGTGGGTATTTGGACACCGGGGAGCTGTTTTTT.

V usage is TRBV28 and J usage is TRBJ1-1; D perhaps matches TRBD1 (5 bases). The CDR3 runs to 14 residues. Trimming removed 5 bases from V and 6 bases from J, with 16 bases in between. CDR1 and CDR2 from the germline V gene are MDHEN and SYDVKM. CDR3 region: CASSRQSLTAEAFF. The CDR3 DNA follows: TGTGCCAGCAGTCGACAGAGTCTAACGGCTGAAGCTTTCTTT.

The gene calls are TRBV2 and TRBJ2-1, with 9 bases matching TRBD1. The CDR3 is made up of 14 amino acids. Germline CDR1 is SNHLY and CDR2 is FYNNEI. V lost 7 bases and J lost 5; bases outside the gene matches: 6. CDR3 loop: CASIQDRGDNEQFF. CDR3 sequence (DNA): TGTGCCAGCATCCAGGACAGGGGAGACAATGAGCAGTTCTTC. Using reference TRBV2 and TRBJ2-1 for the parts outside the CDR3, the full variable domain is EPEVTQTPSHQVTQMGQEVILRCVPISNHLYFYWYRQILGQKVEFLVSFYNNEISEKSEIFDDQFSVERPDGSNFTLKIRSTKLEDSAMYFCASIQDRGDNEQFFGPGTRLTVL.

The chain uses TRBV27 and TRBJ1-1, with 9 bases that match TRBD1. V gave up 0 bases and J gave up 5 bases; unmatched junction bases: 4. Germline values: CDR1 MNHEY, CDR2 SMNVEV (reference sequence). The CDR3 contains 15 residues. CDR3 nucleotide sequence: TGTGCCAGCAGTTTATCCCAGACAGGGGGTACTGAAGCTTTCTTT. Protein product: CASSLSQTGGTEAFF.